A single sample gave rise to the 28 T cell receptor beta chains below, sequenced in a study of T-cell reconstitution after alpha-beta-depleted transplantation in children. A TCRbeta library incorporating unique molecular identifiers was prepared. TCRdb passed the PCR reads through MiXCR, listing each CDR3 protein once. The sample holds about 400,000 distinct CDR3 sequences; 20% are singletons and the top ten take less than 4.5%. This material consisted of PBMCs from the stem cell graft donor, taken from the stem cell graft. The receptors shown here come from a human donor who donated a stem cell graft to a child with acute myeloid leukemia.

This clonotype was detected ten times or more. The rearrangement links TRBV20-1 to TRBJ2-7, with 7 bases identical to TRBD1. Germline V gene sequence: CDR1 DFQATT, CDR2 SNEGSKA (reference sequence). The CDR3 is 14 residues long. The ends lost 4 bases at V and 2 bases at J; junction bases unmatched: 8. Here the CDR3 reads CSATRGRGTYEQYF. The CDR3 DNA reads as TGCAGTGCTACCAGGGGCAGGGGGACCTACGAGCAGTACTTC.

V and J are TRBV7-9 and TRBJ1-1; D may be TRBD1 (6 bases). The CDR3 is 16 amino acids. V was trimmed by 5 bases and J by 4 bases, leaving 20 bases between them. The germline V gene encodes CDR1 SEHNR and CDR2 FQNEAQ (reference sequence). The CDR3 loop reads CASSPRGGRGGTEAFF. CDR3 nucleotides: TGTGCCAGCAGCCCCCGTGGGGGGCGTGGAGGCACTGAAGCTTTCTTT.

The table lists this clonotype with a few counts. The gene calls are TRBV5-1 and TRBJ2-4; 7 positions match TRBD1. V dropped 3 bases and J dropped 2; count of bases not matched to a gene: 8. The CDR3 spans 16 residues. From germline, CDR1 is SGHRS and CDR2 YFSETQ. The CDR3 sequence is CASSSEVGQTKNIQYF. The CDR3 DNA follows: TGCGCCAGCAGCTCGGAGGTGGGACAGACCAAAAACATTCAGTACTTC.

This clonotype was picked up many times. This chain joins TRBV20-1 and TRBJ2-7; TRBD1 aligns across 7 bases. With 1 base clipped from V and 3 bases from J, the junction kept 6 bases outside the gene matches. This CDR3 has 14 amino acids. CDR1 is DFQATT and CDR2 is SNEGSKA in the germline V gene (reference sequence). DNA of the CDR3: TGCAGTGCTAGAGGCAGACAGGGAATCTACGAGCAGTACTTC. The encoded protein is CSARGRQGIYEQYF.

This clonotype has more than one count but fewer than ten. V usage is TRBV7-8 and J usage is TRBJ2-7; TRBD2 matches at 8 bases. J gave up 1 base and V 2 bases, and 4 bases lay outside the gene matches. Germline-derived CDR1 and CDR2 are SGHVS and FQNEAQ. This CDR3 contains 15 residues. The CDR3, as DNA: TGTGCCAGCAGCTTAACGGGAGGGATGTCCTACGAGCAGTACTTC. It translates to CASSLTGGMSYEQYF.

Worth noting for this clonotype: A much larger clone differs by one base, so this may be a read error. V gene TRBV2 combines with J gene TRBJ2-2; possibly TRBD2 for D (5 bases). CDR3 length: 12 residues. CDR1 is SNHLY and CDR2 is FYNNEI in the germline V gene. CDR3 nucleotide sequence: TGTGCCAGCAGTGAAGATTCCGGGGAGCAGTTTTTT. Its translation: CASSEDSGEQFF.

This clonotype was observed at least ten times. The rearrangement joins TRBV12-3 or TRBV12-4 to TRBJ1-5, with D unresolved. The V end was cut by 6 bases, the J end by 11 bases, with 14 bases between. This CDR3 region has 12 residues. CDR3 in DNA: TGTGCCAGCAGCGCCCACTTGAGGGCCCAGCATTTT. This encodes CASSAHLRAQHF.

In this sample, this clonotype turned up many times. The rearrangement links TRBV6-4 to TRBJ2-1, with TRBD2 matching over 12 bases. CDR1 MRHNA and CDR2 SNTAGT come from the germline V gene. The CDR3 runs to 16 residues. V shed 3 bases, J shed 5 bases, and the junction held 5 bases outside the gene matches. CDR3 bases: TGTGCCAGCAGTGAGACTAGCGGGAGTGCTCACAATGAGCAGTTCTTC. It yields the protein CASSETSGSAHNEQFF.

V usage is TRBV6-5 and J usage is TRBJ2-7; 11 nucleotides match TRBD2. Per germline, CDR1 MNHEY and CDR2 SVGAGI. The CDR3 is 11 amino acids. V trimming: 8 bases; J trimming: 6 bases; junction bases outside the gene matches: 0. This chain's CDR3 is CASGTSGEQYF. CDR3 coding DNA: TGTGCCAGCGGGACTAGCGGCGAGCAGTACTTC.

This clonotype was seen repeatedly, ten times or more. The CDR3 is CSARNLRDTEAFF. The CDR3 DNA reads TGCAGTGCTAGAAACCTCAGGGACACTGAAGCTTTCTTT. The chain employs TRBV20-1 and TRBJ1-1, with D tentatively TRBD1 (5 bases). The germline V gene encodes CDR1 DFQATT and CDR2 SNEGSKA (reference sequence). The CDR3 spans 13 residues. V lost 2 bases and J 3 bases, leaving 10 bases between the germline ends.

The CDR3 loop is CSVRKSGPQETQYF. The CDR3 DNA reads as TGCAGCGTTCGGAAATCAGGGCCCCAAGAGACCCAGTACTTC. The rearrangement uses TRBV29-1 and TRBJ2-5; tentative D call: TRBD1 (5 bases). The CDR3 is 14 residues long. CDR1 and CDR2 from the germline V gene are SQVTM and ANQGSEA. The ends were cut back, 5 bases at V and 1 base at J, with 14 bases in the middle.

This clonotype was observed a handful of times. CDR3 coding DNA: TGTGCCAGCAGTGGCGTCGGGACAGGGTACAATGAGCAGTTCTTC. Translating gives CASSGVGTGYNEQFF. The chain couples TRBV12-3 or TRBV12-4 to TRBJ2-1; 9 nucleotides agree with TRBD1. The CDR3 runs to 15 residues. With V trimmed by 5 bases and J by 4 bases, 6 bases remained unmatched.

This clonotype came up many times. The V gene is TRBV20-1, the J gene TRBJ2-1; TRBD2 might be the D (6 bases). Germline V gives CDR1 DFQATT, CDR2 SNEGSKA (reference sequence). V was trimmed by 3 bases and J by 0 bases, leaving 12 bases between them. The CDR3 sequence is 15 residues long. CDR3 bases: TGCAGTGCTAGGCTCCAGGGAGGCTCCTACAATGAGCAGTTCTTC. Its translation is CSARLQGGSYNEQFF.

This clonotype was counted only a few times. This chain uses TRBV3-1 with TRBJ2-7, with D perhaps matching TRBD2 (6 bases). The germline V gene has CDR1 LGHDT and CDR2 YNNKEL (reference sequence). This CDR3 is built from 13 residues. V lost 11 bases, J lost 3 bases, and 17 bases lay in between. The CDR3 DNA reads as TGTGCCTATAGGACTAAGACGTTCTACGAGCAGTACTTC. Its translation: CAYRTKTFYEQYF.

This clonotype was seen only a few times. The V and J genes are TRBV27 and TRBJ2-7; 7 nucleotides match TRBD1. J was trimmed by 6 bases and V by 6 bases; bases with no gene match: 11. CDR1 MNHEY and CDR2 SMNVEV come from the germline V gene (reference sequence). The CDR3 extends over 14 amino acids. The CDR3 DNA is TGTGCCAGCAGAGGGGGCCGGTGGGCTGCCGAGCAGTACTTC. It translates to CASRGGRWAAEQYF.

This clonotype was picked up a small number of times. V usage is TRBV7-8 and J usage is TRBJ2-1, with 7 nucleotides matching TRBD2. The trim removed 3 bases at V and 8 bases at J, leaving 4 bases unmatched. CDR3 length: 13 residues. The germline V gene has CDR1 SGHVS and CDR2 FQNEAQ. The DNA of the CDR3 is TGTGCCAGCAGCTTCCGGCGGGAGCATGAGCAGTTCTTC. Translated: CASSFRREHEQFF.

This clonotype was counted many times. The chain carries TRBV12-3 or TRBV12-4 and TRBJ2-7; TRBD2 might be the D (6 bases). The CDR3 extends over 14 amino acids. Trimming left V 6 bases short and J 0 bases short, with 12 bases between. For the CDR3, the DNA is TGTGCCAGCAGCATGCCGGGACTCTCCTACGAGCAGTACTTC. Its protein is CASSMPGLSYEQYF.

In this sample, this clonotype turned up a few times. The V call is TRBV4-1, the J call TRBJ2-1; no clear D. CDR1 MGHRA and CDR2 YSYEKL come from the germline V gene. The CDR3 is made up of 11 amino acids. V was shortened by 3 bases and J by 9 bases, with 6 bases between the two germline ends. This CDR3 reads CASSQASEQFF. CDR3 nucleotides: TGCGCCAGCAGCCAGGCGTCTGAGCAGTTCTTC.

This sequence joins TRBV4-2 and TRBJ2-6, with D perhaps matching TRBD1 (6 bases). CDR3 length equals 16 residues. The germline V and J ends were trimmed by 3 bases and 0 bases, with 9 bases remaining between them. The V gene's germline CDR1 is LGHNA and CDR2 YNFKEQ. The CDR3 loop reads CASSHLTGSGANVLTF. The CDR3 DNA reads TGTGCCAGCAGCCACCTGACAGGCTCTGGGGCCAACGTCCTGACTTTC.

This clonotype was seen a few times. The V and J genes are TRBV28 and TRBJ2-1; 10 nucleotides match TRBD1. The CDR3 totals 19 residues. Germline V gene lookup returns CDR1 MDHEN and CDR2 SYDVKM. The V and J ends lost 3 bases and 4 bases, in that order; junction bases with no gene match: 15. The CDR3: CASSFWVGQGGPGYNEQFF. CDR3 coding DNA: TGTGCCAGCAGTTTTTGGGTAGGACAGGGGGGTCCTGGATACAATGAGCAGTTCTTC. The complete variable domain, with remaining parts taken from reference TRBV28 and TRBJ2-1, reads DVKVTQSSRYLVKRTGEKVFLECVQDMDHENMFWYRQDPGLGLRLIYFSYDVKMKEKGDIPEGYSVSREKKERFSLILESASTNQTSMYLCASSFWVGQGGPGYNEQFFGPGTRLTVL.

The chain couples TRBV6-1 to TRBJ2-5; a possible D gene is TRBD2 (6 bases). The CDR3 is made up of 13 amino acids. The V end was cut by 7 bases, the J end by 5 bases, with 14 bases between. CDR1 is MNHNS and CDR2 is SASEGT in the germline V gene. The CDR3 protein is CASNGDSGETQYF. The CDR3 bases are TGTGCCAGCAATGGCGACAGCGGGGAGACCCAGTACTTC.

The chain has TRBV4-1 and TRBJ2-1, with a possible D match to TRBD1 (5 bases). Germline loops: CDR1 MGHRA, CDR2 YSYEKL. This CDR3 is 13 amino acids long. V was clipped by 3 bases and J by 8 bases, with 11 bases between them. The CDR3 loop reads CASSQDQGHEQFF. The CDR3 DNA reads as TGCGCCAGCAGCCAGGATCAGGGCCATGAGCAGTTCTTC.

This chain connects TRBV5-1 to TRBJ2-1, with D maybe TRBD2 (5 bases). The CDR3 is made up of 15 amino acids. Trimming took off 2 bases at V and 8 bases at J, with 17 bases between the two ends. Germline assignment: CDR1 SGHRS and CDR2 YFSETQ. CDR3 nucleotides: TGCGCCAGCAGCTTCGGTCCAGGAAGCGGTTATGAGCAGTTCTTC. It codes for CASSFGPGSGYEQFF.

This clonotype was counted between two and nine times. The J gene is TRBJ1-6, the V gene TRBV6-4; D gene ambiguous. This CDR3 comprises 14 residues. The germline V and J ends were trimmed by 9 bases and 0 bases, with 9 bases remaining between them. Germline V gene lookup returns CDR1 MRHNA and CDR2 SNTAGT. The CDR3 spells CASTRISYNSPLHF. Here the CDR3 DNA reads TGTGCCAGTACCAGAATCTCCTATAATTCACCCCTCCACTTT.

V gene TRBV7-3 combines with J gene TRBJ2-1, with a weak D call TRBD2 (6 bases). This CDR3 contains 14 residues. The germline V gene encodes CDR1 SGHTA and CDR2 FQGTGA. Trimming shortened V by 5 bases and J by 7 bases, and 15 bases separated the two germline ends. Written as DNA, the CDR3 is TGTGCCAGCAGCCCGGCCCGACTAGGGAATGAGCAGTTCTTC. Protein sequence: CASSPARLGNEQFF.

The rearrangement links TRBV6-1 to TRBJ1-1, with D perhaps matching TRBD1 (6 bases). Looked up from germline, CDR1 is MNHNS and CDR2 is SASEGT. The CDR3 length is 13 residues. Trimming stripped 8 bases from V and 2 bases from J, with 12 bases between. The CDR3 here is CASRRGANTEAFF. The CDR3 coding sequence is TGTGCCAGCCGGAGGGGGGCCAACACTGAAGCTTTCTTT.

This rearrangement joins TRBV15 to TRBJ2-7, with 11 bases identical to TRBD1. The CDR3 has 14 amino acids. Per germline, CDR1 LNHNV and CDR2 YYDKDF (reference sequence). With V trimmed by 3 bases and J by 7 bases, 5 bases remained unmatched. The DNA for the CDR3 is TGTGCCACCAGCAGGGACAGGGGGCGATGGGAGCAGTACTTC. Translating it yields CATSRDRGRWEQYF.

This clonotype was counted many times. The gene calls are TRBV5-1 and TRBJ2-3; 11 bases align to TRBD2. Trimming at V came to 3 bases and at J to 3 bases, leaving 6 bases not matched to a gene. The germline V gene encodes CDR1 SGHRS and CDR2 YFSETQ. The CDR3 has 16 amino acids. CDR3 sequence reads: CASSSGTSGSTDTQYF. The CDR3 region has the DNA TGCGCCAGCAGCTCAGGGACTAGCGGCTCAACAGATACGCAGTATTTT.